These T cell receptor beta chains were read from a single sample in a study of response to subunit inactivated influenza vaccine. TCRdb re-derived calls from the RT-PCR reads in MiXCR, one entry per CDR3 protein. This sample has some 640,000 distinct CDR3 sequences, with approximately 13% found just once. The sequencing here drew on PBMCs from blood, taken about 14 days before vaccination. The receptor source for this set is a man in his forties or fifties who received an inactivated influenza vaccine. CDR3s include the opening cysteine and the closing phenylalanine or tryptophan. D genes are given only for firm matches. For some rows the clone size is stated as once, few or many, or as a class when expanded; others skip it.

TRBJ2-1 | . | few | 17 | TRBV25-1 | TGTGCCAGCAGTGAATCTTGGGGCGGGCGTTCCTACAATGAGCAGTTCTTC | CASSESWGGRSYNEQFF
TRBJ2-7 | TRBD1 | . | 14 | TRBV29-1 | TGCAGCGTTCTGGGACAGGGTCGCAACTACGAGCAGTACTTC | CSVLGQGRNYEQYF
TRBJ2-7 | . | many | 13 | TRBV12-3/TRBV12-4 | TGTGCCAGCAGTTTAGACCGGGGAAACGAGCAGTACTTC | CASSLDRGNEQYF
TRBJ1-2 | . | few | 13 | TRBV29-1 | TGCAGCGTTGATGAGGGTCGTAACTATGGCTACACCTTC | CSVDEGRNYGYTF
TRBJ1-5 | . | . | 13 | TRBV19 | TGTGCCAGTAGGCGTCCAGGGCAGAGGCCCCAGCATTTT | CASRRPGQRPQHF
TRBJ2-7 | . | . | 13 | TRBV20-1 | TGCAGTGCTAGACCTACTACAGTGTTCGGGCAGTACTTC | CSARPTTVFGQYF
TRBJ2-1 | . | many | 11 | TRBV6-6 | TGTGCCAGCAGTTACTCAGGGGAGCAGTTCTTC | CASSYSGEQFF
TRBJ2-7 | TRBD2 | few | 18 | TRBV5-6 | TGTGCCAGCAGCTTGGACCAACCGGGACTAGCGGGCACCTACGAGCAGTACTTC | CASSLDQPGLAGTYEQYF
TRBJ2-1 | TRBD2 | many | 16 | TRBV12-3/TRBV12-4 | TGTGCCAGCAGCTTTACCCCTAGCGGGAGGGCCCATGAGCAGTTCTTC | CASSFTPSGRAHEQFF
TRBJ1-5 | . | few | 13 | TRBV4-2 | TGTGCCAGCAGCCAAGAGGTTAATCAGCCCCAGCATTTT | CASSQEVNQPQHF
TRBJ2-1 | TRBD1 | many | 16 | TRBV12-3/TRBV12-4 | TGTGCCAGCAGTTTATGGTATGGGACAGCCTACAATGAGCAGTTCTTC | CASSLWYGTAYNEQFF
TRBJ2-7 | TRBD1 | few | 14 | TRBV12-3/TRBV12-4 | TGTGCCAGCAGTTCCCGGACAGGGCTGCGCGAGCAGTACTTC | CASSSRTGLREQYF
TRBJ1-2 | . | . | 15 | TRBV4-3 | TGCGCCAGCAGCCAAGAATTAGGCACGAACGGTGGCTACACCTTC | CASSQELGTNGGYTF
TRBJ2-3 | . | . | 17 | TRBV28 | TGTGCCAGCAGTTTCCCCAGGACTGGCCTCAACACAGATACGCAGTATTTT | CASSFPRTGLNTDTQYF
TRBJ1-4 | TRBD1 | . | 13 | TRBV2 | TGTGCCAGCAGAACCGGGACAGCTGAAAAACTGTTTTTT | CASRTGTAEKLFF
TRBJ2-1 | TRBD2 | . | 15 | TRBV7-6 | TGTGCCAGCAGCCGGACTAGCGGGAGTCCGGATGAGCAGTTCTTC | CASSRTSGSPDEQFF
TRBJ1-1 | . | . | 14 | TRBV18 | TGTGCCAGCTCGGAGGGGCCCATGAACACTGAAGCTTTCTTT | CASSEGPMNTEAFF
TRBJ2-1 | . | few | 16 | TRBV9 | TGTGCCAGCAGCACCAGAACGACAGAAACCTACAATGAGCAGTTCTTC | CASSTRTTETYNEQFF
TRBJ2-1 | . | few | 12 | TRBV12-3/TRBV12-4 | TGTGCCAGCAGTTTAGGTGGGACAAAGCAGTTCTTC | CASSLGGTKQFF
TRBJ2-4 | TRBD2 | . | 17 | TRBV20-1 | TGCTGTGCTGGGACTAGCGGGATGGGAGTGGCCAAAAACATTCAGTACTTC | CCAGTSGMGVAKNIQYF
TRBJ2-5 | . | . | 14 | TRBV7-9 | TGTGCCAGCAGCTTAAACAGGGCCCGGGAGACCCAGTACTTC | CASSLNRARETQYF
TRBJ2-3 | . | . | 15 | TRBV18 | TGTGCCAGCTCACCCTGGGACACCAGCACAGATACGCAGTATTTT | CASSPWDTSTDTQYF
TRBJ2-5 | . | . | 13 | TRBV29-1 | TGCAGCGCCTCAACCGGGACCAAAGAGACCCAGTACTTC | CSASTGTKETQYF
TRBJ2-5 | TRBD2 | . | 16 | TRBV11-3 | TGTGCCAGCAGCTCCAACAGCGGGGGGGCTTTGGAGACCCAGTACTTC | CASSSNSGGALETQYF
TRBJ2-5 | . | . | 16 | TRBV6-1 | TGTGCCAGCAGCATGACCGACAGGACTCTCCAAGAGACCCAGTACTTC | CASSMTDRTLQETQYF
TRBJ2-1 | TRBD2 | few | 15 | TRBV12-3/TRBV12-4 | TGTGCCAGCAGTCACGGGACTATTGGTTACAATGAGCAGTTCTTC | CASSHGTIGYNEQFF
TRBJ2-7 | TRBD1 | . | 16 | TRBV20-1 | TGCAGTGCTAGAGGGCCCGGGACAGGGTTGTCCTACGAGCAGTACTTC | CSARGPGTGLSYEQYF
TRBJ2-7 | . | . | 14 | TRBV7-9 | TGTGCCAGCAGCTTAGAATTGAGCGACTACGAGCAGTACTTC | CASSLELSDYEQYF
TRBJ2-3 | TRBD1 | . | 15 | TRBV9 | TGTGCCAGCATGGGGCAGGGGGCTTCCGCAGATACGCAGTATTTT | CASMGQGASADTQYF
TRBJ2-7 | . | few | 17 | TRBV30 | TGTGCCTGGAGTGTGGGTTTTGGGGGTGGTGGCTCCTACGAGCAGTACTTC | CAWSVGFGGGGSYEQYF
TRBJ2-5 | TRBD2 | few | 18 | TRBV27 | TGTGCCAGCTCGACGGGGACTAGCGGGGGCGTAACAGGGGAGACCCAGTACTTC | CASSTGTSGGVTGETQYF
TRBJ2-7 | . | . | 11 | TRBV28 | TGTGCCAGCGGCTGGGAATACGAGCAGTACTTC | CASGWEYEQYF
TRBJ2-1 | . | . | 17 | TRBV10-3 | TGTGCCATCAGTGCAGAAGGGGGGTTGAGCTCCTACAATGAGCAGTTCTTC | CAISAEGGLSSYNEQFF
TRBJ2-3 | TRBD2 | . | 16 | TRBV3-1 | TGTGCCAGCAGCGCTTGGGGCGGGGGTAACACAGATACGCAGTATTTT | CASSAWGGGNTDTQYF
TRBJ1-4 | . | . | 14 | TRBV4-3 | TGCGCCAGCAGCCAAGACGGGGCAAGAGCAAAACTGTTTTTT | CASSQDGARAKLFF
TRBJ2-3 | TRBD2 | . | 15 | TRBV20-1 | TGCAGTGCCAGAGGGGTAGCGGGGGTAGCAGATACGCAGTATTTT | CSARGVAGVADTQYF
TRBJ2-1 | . | few | 16 | TRBV5-1 | TGCGCCAGCAGCTCGGGCCTGGCGGGGAGGGGGAATGAGCAGTTCTTC | CASSSGLAGRGNEQFF
TRBJ2-1 | TRBD2 | few | 13 | TRBV29-1 | TGCAGCGTTGCGGGACTAGCGGGGGTCGGGCAGTTCTTC | CSVAGLAGVGQFF
TRBJ1-2 | . | few | 14 | TRBV12-3/TRBV12-4 | TGTGCCAGCAGTTTATTCAGGAAGGACTATGGCTACACCTTC | CASSLFRKDYGYTF
TRBJ2-7 | . | . | 12 | TRBV20-1 | TGCAGTGCGAACACTAACACCTACGAGCAGTACTTC | CSANTNTYEQYF
TRBJ2-7 | TRBD1 | many | 17 | TRBV6-2/TRBV6-3 | TGTGCCAGCTATCCGGGACAGGGCCTCTCCTTCTCCTACGAGCAGTACTTC | CASYPGQGLSFSYEQYF
TRBJ2-2 | . | few | 15 | TRBV6-2/TRBV6-3 | TGTGCCAGCAGTTACAACGCTCGGAAGGGCGGGGAGCTGTTTTTT | CASSYNARKGGELFF
TRBJ2-2 | . | few | 15 | TRBV7-9 | TGTGCCAGCAGTCACAGGGACTTGGACACCGGGGAGCTGTTTTTT | CASSHRDLDTGELFF
TRBJ2-7 | . | . | 14 | TRBV28 | TGTGCCAGCAGCCCCAGGGGAATTTCCTACGAGCAGTACTTC | CASSPRGISYEQYF
TRBJ1-5 | . | . | 14 | TRBV24-1 | TGTGCCACCAGTGCTCGTTATAGCAATCAGCCCCAGCATTTT | CATSARYSNQPQHF
TRBJ2-2 | . | few | 14 | TRBV7-6 | TGTGCCAGCAGCTTAGATCACAGCACCGGGGAGCTGTTTTTT | CASSLDHSTGELFF
TRBJ2-1 | . | many | 15 | TRBV10-3 | TGTGCCATCACCCATGGGGGGAGAGGGTCCGATGAGCAGTTCTTC | CAITHGGRGSDEQFF
TRBJ2-3 | TRBD2 | many | 15 | TRBV11-2 | TGTGCCAGCAGCTCGCGGGGGGCCCTCACAGATACGCAGTATTTT | CASSSRGALTDTQYF
TRBJ2-7 | . | many | 13 | TRBV6-5 | TGTGCCAGCAGCTACCAACCTACCTACGAGCAGTACTTC | CASSYQPTYEQYF
TRBJ1-4 | . | few | 15 | TRBV2 | TGTGCCAGCAGTATTGGACCCTCCATAATGGAAAAACTGTTTTTT | CASSIGPSIMEKLFF
TRBJ1-4 | . | few | 15 | TRBV5-1 | TGCGCCAGCAGCTTGGGGTACGCAACTAATGAAAAACTGTTTTTT | CASSLGYATNEKLFF
TRBJ2-7 | TRBD1 | few | 17 | TRBV6-2/TRBV6-3 | TGTGCCAGCAGTTACATACAGCAGAGGACAGGGGGCTACGAGCAGTACTTC | CASSYIQQRTGGYEQYF
TRBJ2-7 | . | . | 19 | TRBV3-1 | TGTGCCAGCAGCCAAGGAATACAGGGAGGGGGCTTTCTCGAATACGAGCAGTACTTC | CASSQGIQGGGFLEYEQYF
TRBJ1-1 | TRBD1 | few | 13 | TRBV24-1 | TGTGCCACCAGTGATTTGGGGGACAGGGAAGCTTTCTTT | CATSDLGDREAFF
TRBJ2-3 | . | . | 15 | TRBV6-1 | TGTGCCAGCAATCCGGGACTCCTCAACTTTGATACGCAGTATTTT | CASNPGLLNFDTQYF
TRBJ2-7 | . | many | 15 | TRBV5-1 | TGCGCCAGCAGCAGTATACCGGGTCCACCCTACGAGCAGTACTTC | CASSSIPGPPYEQYF
TRBJ2-1 | . | few | 15 | TRBV11-2 | TGTGCCAGCAGCCGAGCCCCGTTGGGGTACAATGAGCAGTTCTTC | CASSRAPLGYNEQFF